What follows are 10 T cell receptor beta chains derived from one specimen sequenced in a study of T-cell memory formation after mild COVID-19. One entry per CDR3 protein, called by TCRdb with MiXCR from the 5' RACE reads. The sample holds 300,000 to 400,000 distinct CDR3 sequences, more than 15% seen once. Sequencing was performed on PBMCs or a T cell subset sorted from them (not recorded which). The receptors here all came from a man aged 18-30 years who had mild COVID-19 (a few samples of this study predate the infection). Cell type and time point are not known.

This clonotype has just a few counts. The rearrangement uses TRBV24-1 and TRBJ2-1; TRBD1 aligns across 7 bases. J lost 4 bases, V lost 4 bases, and 6 bases had no gene match. The CDR3 sequence is 15 residues long. Germline V gene data show CDR1 as KGHDR and CDR2 as SFDVKD. The CDR3 region has the DNA TGTGCCACCAGTGACACCCGGGACAGTTACAATGAGCAGTTCTTC. Protein sequence: CATSDTRDSYNEQFF.

This clonotype appeared a few times. The V and J genes are TRBV5-6 and TRBJ2-3; TRBD2 aligns across 11 bases. The CDR3 has 17 residues. The germline gives CDR1 SGHDT, CDR2 YYEEEE. Losses at the gene ends were 3 bases for V and 0 bases for J; bases not matched to a gene: 6. In DNA form, the CDR3 reads TGTGCCAGCAGCTCCACGGGGACTAGCGGAAGCACAGATACGCAGTATTTT. Translated, it gives CASSSTGTSGSTDTQYF.

This clonotype has only a few counts. The chain joins TRBV6-5 to TRBJ2-7; no definite D call. V was cut by 4 bases and J by 1 base, with 8 bases left in between. The V gene's germline CDR1 is MNHEY and CDR2 SVGAGI. The CDR3 is 13 amino acids. CDR3 sequence reads: CASSFTGSYEQYF. CDR3 DNA: TGTGCCAGCAGTTTTACCGGATCCTACGAGCAGTACTTC.

The chain couples TRBV6-5 to TRBJ1-4, with D possibly matching TRBD1 (6 bases). The CDR3 runs 13 residues. The ends were cut back, 0 bases at V and 12 bases at J, with 11 bases in the middle. The germline CDR1 and CDR2 sequences are MNHEY and SVGAGI. In DNA, the CDR3 is TGTGCCAGCAGTTACTCGATGGGGGGCCAACTGTTTTTT. It codes for CASSYSMGGQLFF.

This clonotype was observed many times. This chain connects TRBV7-3 to TRBJ2-3; no reliable D call. The CDR3 totals 14 residues. The V gene's germline CDR1 is SGHTA and CDR2 FQGTGA. Trimming took off 2 bases at V and 0 bases at J, with 6 bases between the two ends. The CDR3 sequence is CASSLSGSTDTQYF. In DNA form, the CDR3 reads TGTGCCAGCAGCTTATCGGGCAGCACAGATACGCAGTATTTT.

The chain links TRBV6-6 to TRBJ1-1; D is unclear. The V and J ends lost 5 bases and 6 bases respectively, with 10 bases between them. The CDR3 covers 12 residues. The germline V gene encodes CDR1 MNHNY and CDR2 SVGAGI (reference sequence). The CDR3 DNA is TGTGCCAGCAGTGAAATAAGGGCTGAAGCTTTCTTT. Its translation is CASSEIRAEAFF.

This clonotype has a handful of counts. The chain couples TRBV5-4 to TRBJ2-1, with 9 bases identical to TRBD1. The V and J ends lost 2 bases and 3 bases, in that order; junction bases with no gene match: 3. Looked up from germline, CDR1 is SGHNT and CDR2 is YYREEE (reference sequence). The CDR3 covers 15 residues. The CDR3 nucleotides are TGTGCCAGCAGCTTAGGGACAGGGTACTACAATGAGCAGTTCTTC. This encodes CASSLGTGYYNEQFF.

This clonotype was seen a handful of times. The CDR3 is CASSFQATGANVLTF. The CDR3 bases are TGTGCCAGCAGTTTTCAGGCAACAGGGGCCAACGTCCTGACTTTC. The chain combines TRBV28 with TRBJ2-6; D is ambiguous. This CDR3 contains 15 residues. The V end was cut by 3 bases, the J end by 4 bases, with 10 bases between. In germline, CDR1 is MDHEN, CDR2 SYDVKM.

Ten or more counts support this clonotype. CDR3: CSASRASGGTDTQYF. DNA for the CDR3: TGCAGTGCTAGTAGGGCTAGCGGGGGCACAGATACGCAGTATTTT. The chain recombines TRBV20-1 with TRBJ2-3, with TRBD2 matching 9 bases. The CDR3 is 15 amino acids. V dropped 3 bases and J dropped 1; count of bases not matched to a gene: 5. Germline values: CDR1 DFQATT, CDR2 SNEGSKA (reference sequence).

This clonotype appeared a few times. This chain joins TRBV5-5 and TRBJ2-1; D unclear. V was pared by 4 bases and J by 7 bases, with 12 bases between. The length of the CDR3 is 13 residues. The germline CDR1 and CDR2 sequences are SGHKS and YYEKEE (reference sequence). CDR3 nucleotide sequence: TGTGCCAGCAGCCCCACCCGGCGGAATGAGCAGTTCTTC. Translation gives CASSPTRRNEQFF.